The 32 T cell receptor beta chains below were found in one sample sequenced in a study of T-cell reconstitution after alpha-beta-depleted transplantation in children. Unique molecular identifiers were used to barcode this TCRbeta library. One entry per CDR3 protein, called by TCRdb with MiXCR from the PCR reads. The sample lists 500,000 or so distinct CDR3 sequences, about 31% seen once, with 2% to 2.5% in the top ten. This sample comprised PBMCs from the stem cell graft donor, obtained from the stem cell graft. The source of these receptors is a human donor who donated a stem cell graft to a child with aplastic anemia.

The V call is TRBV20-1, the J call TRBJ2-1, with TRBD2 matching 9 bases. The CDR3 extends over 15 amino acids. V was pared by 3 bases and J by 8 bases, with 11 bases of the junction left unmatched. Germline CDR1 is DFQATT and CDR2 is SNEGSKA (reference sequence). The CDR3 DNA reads TGCAGTGCTAGTCTGGGGACTAGCCTCCCCCATGAGCAGTTCTTC. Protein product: CSASLGTSLPHEQFF.

This CDR3 reads CASTTSGYNYEQYF. The CDR3 DNA sequence: TGTGCCAGCACCACTAGCGGATATAACTACGAGCAGTACTTC. This chain links TRBV27 with TRBJ2-7, with 8 bases aligning to TRBD2. The CDR3 spans 14 residues. V was pared by 7 bases and J by 3 bases, with 8 bases of the junction left unmatched. Germline V gene sequence: CDR1 MNHEY, CDR2 SMNVEV (reference sequence).

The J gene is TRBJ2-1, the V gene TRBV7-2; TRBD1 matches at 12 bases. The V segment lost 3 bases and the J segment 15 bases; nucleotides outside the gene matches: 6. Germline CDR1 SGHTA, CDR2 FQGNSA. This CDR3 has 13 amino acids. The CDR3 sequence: CASSFGTGGELFF. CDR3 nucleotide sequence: TGTGCCAGCAGCTTTGGGACAGGGGGCGAATTGTTCTTC.

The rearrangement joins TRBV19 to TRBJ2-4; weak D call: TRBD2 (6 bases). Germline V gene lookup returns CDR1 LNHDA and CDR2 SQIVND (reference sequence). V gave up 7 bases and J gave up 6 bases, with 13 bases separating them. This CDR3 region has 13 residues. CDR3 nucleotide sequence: TGTGCCAGTAATCCAGCCGGGGGAAACATTCAGTACTTC. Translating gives CASNPAGGNIQYF.

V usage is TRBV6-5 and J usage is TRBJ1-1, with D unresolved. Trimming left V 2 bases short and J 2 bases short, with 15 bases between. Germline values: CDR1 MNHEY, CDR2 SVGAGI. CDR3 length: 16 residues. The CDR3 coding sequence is TGTGCCAGCAGTTACGAGTCCGGTCACTCCAACACTGAAGCTTTCTTT. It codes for CASSYESGHSNTEAFF.

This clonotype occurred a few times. This chain's CDR3 is CSVVIMNTEAFF. DNA of the CDR3: TGCAGCGTCGTAATAATGAACACTGAAGCTTTCTTT. This rearrangement joins TRBV29-1 to TRBJ1-1; no firm D call. Germline V gene lookup returns CDR1 SQVTM and CDR2 ANQGSEA. Trimming pared 6 bases from V and 0 bases from J, leaving 8 bases between. The CDR3 spans 12 residues. Combining the CDR3 with reference TRBV29-1 and TRBJ1-1 gives the whole variable domain SAVISQKPSRDICQRGTSLTIQCQVDSQVTMMFWYRQQPGQSLTLIATANQGSEATYESGFVIDKFPISRPNLTFSTLTVSNMSPEDSSIYLCSVVIMNTEAFFGQGTRLTVV.

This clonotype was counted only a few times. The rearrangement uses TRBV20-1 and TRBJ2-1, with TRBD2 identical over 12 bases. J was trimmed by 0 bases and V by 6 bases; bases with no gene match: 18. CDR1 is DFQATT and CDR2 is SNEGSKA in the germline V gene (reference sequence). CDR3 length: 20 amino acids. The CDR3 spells CSAIPPGGLAGRGSYNEQFF. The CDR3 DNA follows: TGCAGTGCCATTCCCCCGGGAGGACTAGCGGGAAGGGGCTCCTACAATGAGCAGTTCTTC.

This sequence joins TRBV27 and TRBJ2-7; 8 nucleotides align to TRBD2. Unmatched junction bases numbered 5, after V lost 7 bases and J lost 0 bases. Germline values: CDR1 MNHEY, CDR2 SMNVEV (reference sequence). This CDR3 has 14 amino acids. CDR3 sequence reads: CASNSGGTSYEQYF. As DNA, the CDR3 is TGTGCCAGCAATTCGGGAGGGACCTCCTACGAGCAGTACTTC.

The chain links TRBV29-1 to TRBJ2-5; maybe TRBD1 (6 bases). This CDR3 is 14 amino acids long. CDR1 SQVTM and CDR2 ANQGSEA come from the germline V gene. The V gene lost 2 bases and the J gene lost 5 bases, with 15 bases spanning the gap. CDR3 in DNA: TGCAGCGTTGAATTGGCAGGGGATCAGGAGACCCAGTACTTC. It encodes CSVELAGDQETQYF.

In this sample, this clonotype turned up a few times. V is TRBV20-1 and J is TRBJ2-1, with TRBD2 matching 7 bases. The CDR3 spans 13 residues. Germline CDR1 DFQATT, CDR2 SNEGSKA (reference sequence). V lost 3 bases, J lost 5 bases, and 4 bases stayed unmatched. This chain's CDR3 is CSASGRPNNEQFF. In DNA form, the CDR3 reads TGCAGTGCTAGCGGGAGGCCTAACAATGAGCAGTTCTTC.

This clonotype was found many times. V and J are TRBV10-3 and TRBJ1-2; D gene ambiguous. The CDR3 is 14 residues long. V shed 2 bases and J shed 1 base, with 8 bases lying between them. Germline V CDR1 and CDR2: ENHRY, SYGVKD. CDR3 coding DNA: TGTGCCATCAGTGAGCCGGATATTAACTATGGCTACACCTTC. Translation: CAISEPDINYGYTF.

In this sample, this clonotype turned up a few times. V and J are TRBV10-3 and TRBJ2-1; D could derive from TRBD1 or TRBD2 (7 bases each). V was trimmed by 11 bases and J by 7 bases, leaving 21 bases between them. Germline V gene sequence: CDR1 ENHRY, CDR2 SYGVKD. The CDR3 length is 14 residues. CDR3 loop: CASLRGTTMNEQFF. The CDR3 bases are TGTGCCTCCCTCAGGGGGACTACTATGAATGAGCAGTTCTTC.

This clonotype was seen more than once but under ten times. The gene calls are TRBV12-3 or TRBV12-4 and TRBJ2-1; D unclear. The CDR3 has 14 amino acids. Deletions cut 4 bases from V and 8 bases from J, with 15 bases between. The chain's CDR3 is CASSSTGIIHEQFF. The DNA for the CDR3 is TGTGCCAGCAGTTCGACGGGCATTATACATGAGCAGTTCTTC.

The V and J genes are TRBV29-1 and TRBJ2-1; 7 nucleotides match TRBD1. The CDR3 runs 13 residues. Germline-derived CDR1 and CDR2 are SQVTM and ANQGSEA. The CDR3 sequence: CRIAGTEDSEQFF. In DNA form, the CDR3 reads TGCAGAATAGCCGGGACAGAAGACAGTGAGCAGTTCTTC.

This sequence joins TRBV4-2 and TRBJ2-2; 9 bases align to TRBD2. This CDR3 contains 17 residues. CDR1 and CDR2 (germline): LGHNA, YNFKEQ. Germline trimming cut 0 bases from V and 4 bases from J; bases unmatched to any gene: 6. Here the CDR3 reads CASSQEGAGGLTGELFF. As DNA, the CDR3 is TGTGCCAGCAGCCAAGAGGGAGCGGGAGGTCTCACCGGGGAGCTGTTTTTT.

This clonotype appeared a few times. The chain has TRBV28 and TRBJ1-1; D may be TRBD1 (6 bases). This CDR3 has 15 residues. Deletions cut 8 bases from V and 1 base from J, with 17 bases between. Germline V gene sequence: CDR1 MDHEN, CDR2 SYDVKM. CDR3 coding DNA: TGTGCCAGCCGGGGACGGGGGGCAGAGAACACTGAAGCTTTCTTT. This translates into CASRGRGAENTEAFF.

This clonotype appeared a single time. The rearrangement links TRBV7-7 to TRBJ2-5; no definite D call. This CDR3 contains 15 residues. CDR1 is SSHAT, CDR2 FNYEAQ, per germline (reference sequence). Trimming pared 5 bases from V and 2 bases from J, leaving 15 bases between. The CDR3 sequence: CASSPRRAEQETQYF. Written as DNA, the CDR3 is TGTGCCAGCAGCCCGAGGCGCGCAGAACAAGAGACCCAGTACTTC.

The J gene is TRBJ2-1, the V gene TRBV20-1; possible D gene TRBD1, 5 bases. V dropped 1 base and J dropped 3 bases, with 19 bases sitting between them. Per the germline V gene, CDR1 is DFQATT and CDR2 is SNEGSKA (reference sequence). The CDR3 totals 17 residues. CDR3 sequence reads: CSARVWAGMTHYNEQFF. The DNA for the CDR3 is TGCAGTGCTAGAGTGTGGGCAGGGATGACCCACTACAATGAGCAGTTCTTC.

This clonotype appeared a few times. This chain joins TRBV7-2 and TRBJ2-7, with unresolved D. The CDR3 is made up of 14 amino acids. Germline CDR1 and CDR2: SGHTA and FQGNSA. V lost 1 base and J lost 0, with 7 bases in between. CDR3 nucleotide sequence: TGTGCCAGCAGCTTAGGGCTGGCCTCCTACGAGCAGTACTTC. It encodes CASSLGLASYEQYF.

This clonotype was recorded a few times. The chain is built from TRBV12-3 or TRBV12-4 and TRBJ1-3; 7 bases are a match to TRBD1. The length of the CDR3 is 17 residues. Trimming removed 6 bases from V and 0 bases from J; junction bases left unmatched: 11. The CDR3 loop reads CASRWGGQVYSGNTIYF. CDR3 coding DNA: TGTGCCAGCAGATGGGGTGGACAGGTCTACTCTGGAAACACCATATATTTT.

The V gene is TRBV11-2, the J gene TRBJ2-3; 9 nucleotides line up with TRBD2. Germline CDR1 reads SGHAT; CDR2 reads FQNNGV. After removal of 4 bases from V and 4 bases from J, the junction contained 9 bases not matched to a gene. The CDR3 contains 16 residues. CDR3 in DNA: TGTGCCAGCAGCTCCGTAGCGGGAGTTACGGCAGATACGCAGTATTTT. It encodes CASSSVAGVTADTQYF. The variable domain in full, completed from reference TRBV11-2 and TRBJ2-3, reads EAGVAQSPRYKIIEKRQSVAFWCNPISGHATLYWYQQILGQGPKLLIQFQNNGVVDDSQLPKDRFSAERLKGVDSTLKIQPAKLEDSAVYLCASSSVAGVTADTQYFGPGTRLTVL.

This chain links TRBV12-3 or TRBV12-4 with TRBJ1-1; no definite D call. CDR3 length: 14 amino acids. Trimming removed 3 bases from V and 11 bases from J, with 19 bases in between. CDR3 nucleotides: TGTGCCAGCAGTTTCAACGGGGAAAAAGCGAGGGCTTTCTTT. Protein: CASSFNGEKARAFF.

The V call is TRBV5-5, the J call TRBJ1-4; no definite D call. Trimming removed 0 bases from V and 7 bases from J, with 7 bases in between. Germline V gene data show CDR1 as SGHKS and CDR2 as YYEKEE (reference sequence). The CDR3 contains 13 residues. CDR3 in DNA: TGTGCCAGCAGCTTGGTTGCGGGTGAAAAACTGTTTTTT. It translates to CASSLVAGEKLFF.

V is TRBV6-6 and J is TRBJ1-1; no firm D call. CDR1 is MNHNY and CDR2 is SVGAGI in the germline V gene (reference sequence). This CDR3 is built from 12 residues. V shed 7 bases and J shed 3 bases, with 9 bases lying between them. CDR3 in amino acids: CASTKEHTEAFF. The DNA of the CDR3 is TGTGCCAGCACGAAGGAACACACTGAAGCTTTCTTT.

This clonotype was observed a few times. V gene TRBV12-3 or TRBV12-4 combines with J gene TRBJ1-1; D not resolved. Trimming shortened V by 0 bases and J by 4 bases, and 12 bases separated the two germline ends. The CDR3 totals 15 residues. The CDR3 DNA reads TGTGCCAGCAGTTTAGCGTCAGGAGCGGGCACTGAAGCTTTCTTT. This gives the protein CASSLASGAGTEAFF.

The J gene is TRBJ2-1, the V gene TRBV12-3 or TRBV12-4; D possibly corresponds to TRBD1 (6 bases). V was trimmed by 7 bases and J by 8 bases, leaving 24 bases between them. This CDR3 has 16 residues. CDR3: CASTMVGQGLEDEQFF. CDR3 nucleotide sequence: TGTGCCAGCACCATGGTCGGGCAGGGGCTGGAAGATGAGCAGTTCTTC.

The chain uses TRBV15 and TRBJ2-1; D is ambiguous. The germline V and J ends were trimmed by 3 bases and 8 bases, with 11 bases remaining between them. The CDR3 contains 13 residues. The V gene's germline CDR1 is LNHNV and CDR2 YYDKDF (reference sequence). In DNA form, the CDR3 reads TGTGCCACCAGCAGCAGAGTCGGTCATGAGCAGTTCTTC. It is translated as CATSSRVGHEQFF.

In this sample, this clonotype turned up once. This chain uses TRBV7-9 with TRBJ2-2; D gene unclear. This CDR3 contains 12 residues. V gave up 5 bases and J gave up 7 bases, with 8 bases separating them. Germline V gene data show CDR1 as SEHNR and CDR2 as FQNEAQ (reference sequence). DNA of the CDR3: TGTGCCAGCAGCCCCGTTTTCGGGGAGCTGTTTTTT. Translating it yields CASSPVFGELFF.

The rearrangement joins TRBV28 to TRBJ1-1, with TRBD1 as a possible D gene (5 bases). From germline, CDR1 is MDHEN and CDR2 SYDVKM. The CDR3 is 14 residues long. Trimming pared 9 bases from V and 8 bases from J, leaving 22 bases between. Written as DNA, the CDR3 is TGTGCCAGTATTAATCCAAGGGGACGGAGAGAAGCTTTCTTT. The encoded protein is CASINPRGRREAFF.

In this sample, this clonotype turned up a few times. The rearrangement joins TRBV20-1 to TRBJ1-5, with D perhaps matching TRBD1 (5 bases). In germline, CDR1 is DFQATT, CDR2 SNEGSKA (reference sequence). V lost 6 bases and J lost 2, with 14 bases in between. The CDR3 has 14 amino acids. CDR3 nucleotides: TGCAGTGCCCACGGGGACCTGGGCAATCAGCCCCAGCATTTT. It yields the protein CSAHGDLGNQPQHF.

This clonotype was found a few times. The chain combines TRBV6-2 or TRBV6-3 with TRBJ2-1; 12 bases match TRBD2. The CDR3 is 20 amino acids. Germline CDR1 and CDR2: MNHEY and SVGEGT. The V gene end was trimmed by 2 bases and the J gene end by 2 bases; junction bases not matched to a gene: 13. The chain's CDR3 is CASSYAAPTSGRWAYNEQFF. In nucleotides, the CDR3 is TGTGCCAGCAGTTACGCAGCCCCGACTAGCGGGAGATGGGCCTACAATGAGCAGTTCTTC.

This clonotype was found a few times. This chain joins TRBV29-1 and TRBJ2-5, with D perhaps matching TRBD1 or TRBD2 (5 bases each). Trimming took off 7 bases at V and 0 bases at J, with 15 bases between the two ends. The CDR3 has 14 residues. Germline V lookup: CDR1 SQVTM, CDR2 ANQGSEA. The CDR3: CSGGVGSDQETQYF. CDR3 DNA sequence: TGCAGCGGAGGGGTCGGTAGCGACCAAGAGACCCAGTACTTC.